This T cell receptor (beta chain) was sequenced during a study of cytomegalovirus exposure and HLA in healthy donors (TCRdb year 2017). For context, the study as a whole: In an earlier analysis of some 550 of the donors, 250 to 350 Gb of sequence data and 95 million to 130 million unique TCR beta sequences from 150 million to 200 million T cells were reported. Approximately 310 gigabases of sequencing data and approximately 84 million unique TCR sequences were included in an early release covering about 700 HLA-typed donors. The genetic ancestry cluster associated with self-reported Caucasian donors included over 65% of the approximately 400 genotyped donors. The study aimed to test whether cataloging public T cell receptors could reveal signatures of past pathogen exposure. The study profiled the T cell repertoires of 500 to 800 subjects by immunosequencing and related them to cytomegalovirus serostatus. Along with the roughly 610-subject first cohort, a separate validation cohort of over a hundred different subjects was used. The study combined high-throughput TCR immunosequencing, statistical association of individual TCRs with disease status, and machine learning to predict cytomegalovirus infection status. To study patterns of TCR occurrence, a later analysis re-analyzed previously published TCR beta repertoires from around 670 donors and added high-resolution HLA genotyping. Rather than using new phenotypic data, the later analysis identified candidate immune exposures from TCR beta sequences and from how often those sequences occurred across donors. In an earlier analysis of several hundred of the donors, high-throughput TCR beta sequencing was used to judge whether each TCR beta V gene segment behaved as functional or pseudogenic. Donor age, sex, ethnicity and CMV serostatus were collected together with the repertoire data. A later genetic analysis used genome-wide SNP genotypes for about 55% of the 666 donors, treating that subset as a discovery cohort. All discovery cohort repertoires had been generated using a single sequencing platform. Class I and class II HLA loci were covered by the typing at four-digit resolution. The number of donors typed differed by locus, with roughly 629-640 for A, B, C, DRB1 and DQB1, around 500 for DQA1, 600 to 610 for DPA1, and under 490 for DPB1. Because of strong linkage in the cohort, five DR-DQ haplotypes were treated as single units for association and clustering. On average, over 200,000 unique TCR beta nucleotide sequences were sequenced per donor among a few hundred genotyped donors of the cohort, with 15% to 20% of those sequences being non-productive. The investigation overall reported the following: Most CMV-associated TCR beta chains appeared to be HLA-restricted in a later analysis, and the HLA associations seemed to be driven largely by CMV exposure. A later genetic analysis associated a missense DCLRE1C variant with V-gene and J-gene trimming of TCR beta chains, and an independent cohort replicated the association. An earlier analysis of around 540 of the donors showed that most TCR beta V segments appeared in productive rearrangements either about 87% or about 30% of the time, which broadly matched IMGT annotations. The only immune exposure information available for the cohort was CMV serostatus. In a later analysis, the rate of TCR association differed among HLA loci, with DRB1 alleles having the most associated TCRs and HLA-C alleles having the fewest. Compared with the roughly 720-donor mean, donors in an Asian-associated ancestry cluster had fewer N-insertions in productive TCRs, according to a later genetic analysis. Because some donors lacked HLA typing at each locus, the association tests relied only on the typed subset. Across donors, most TCR sequences were observed very rarely, whereas some public TCRs were present in many individuals. According to a later analysis, parvovirus B19, influenza, CMV and Epstein-Barr virus appeared linked to several top co-occurrence clusters. The study gave a list of 150 to 200 TCR beta chains associated with cytomegalovirus. Because the 87-base-pair reads could not distinguish some IMGT-functional V segments, including TRBV6-2 and TRBV6-3, those segments were excluded. A later analysis found that HLA-associated TCR beta chains were more clonally expanded and had lower generation probabilities than equally common non-associated chains. It was suggested by the authors that the approach could potentially be generalized to other disease states and immunological phenotypes. Correlated functional status among segregating V segments might be attributable to linkage disequilibrium, but an unknown experimental factor could not be ruled out. Presence/absence analyses assumed roughly uniform sequencing depth across donors, an assumption that may not hold. This cohort had only TCR beta chains sequenced, and the lack of alpha or paired-chain data limited which features could be detected. A further reported finding was that TCR beta sequences accurately predicted the HLA-A and HLA-B alleles for most subjects in the first cohort. Assigning TCR associations to individual alleles was difficult when HLA alleles, especially DR and DQ, strongly co-occurred. The sequencing pipeline was judged likely to have produced a cluster of highly shared sequence variants as a technical artifact. Seventeen rarely observed V segments, including chromosome 9 orphons, were excluded from the earlier analysis of a few hundred of the donors because counts were too low. The classifier was reported to diagnose cytomegalovirus status with high specificity and sensitivity in both the original cohort and the validation cohort. Three of the identified cytomegalovirus-associated TCR beta chains were confirmed in vitro to be specific for cytomegalovirus antigens. Specific HLA alleles were associated with 16,951 TCR beta sequences at a false discovery rate of 0.05 in a later analysis.

On this clone: Its antigen remains unidentified. One end of the junction does not line up with germline, which may come from a read error.

The cohort consisted of more than 650 healthy bone marrow donors. At the time of sampling, all cohort members were nominally healthy, though unrecorded immune exposures were likely present. The donor tested CMV seronegative and was one of the 352 seronegative cohort members. Every donor gave a peripheral blood sample, and the peripheral blood mononuclear cells from that sample were used for TCR beta sequencing. Genomic DNA extraction from the blood cell samples was performed with the Qiagen DNeasy Blood Extraction Kit. The CDR3 covers 15 residues, taking in both the cysteine and the phenylalanine. The read is trimmed to its CDR3 DNA, 45 bases read in frame from base 1. CDR1 and CDR2, looked up from the germline V gene, are SGHRS and YFSETQ. The library was obtained by the immunoSEQ multiplex PCR assay. A mixture of 60 forward primers for TCR Vbeta segments and 13 reverse primers for TCR Jbeta segments was used in the multiplex PCR. A multiplex PCR assay on genomic DNA amplified the CDR3 region of rearranged TCR beta genes. Amplified TCR beta libraries were sequenced as 87-base-pair reads on the Illumina HiSeq System. The paper's processing steps were these. A later analysis counted about 76 million unique TCR beta chains across the 640 or so repertoires, and some 12 million of these chains were shared by at least two donors. A nearest-neighbor algorithm error-corrected the raw reads and collapsed the reads into unique sequences, merging closely related sequences to remove PCR and sequencing errors. V, D and J gene segments were assigned by aligning CDR3 sequences to IMGT reference sequences. For a sequence to be retained, a match of at least six nucleotides was required to both a V gene segment and a J gene segment. A rearrangement counted as productive if the CDR3 had no stop codons and remained in frame with V and J, and every other rearrangement counted as non-productive. Following IMGT convention, CDR3 was defined as the stretch from the second conserved V-encoded cysteine up to the conserved J-encoded phenylalanine. Sequences without an unambiguous match to a single V gene segment were excluded from the earlier analysis of about 600 of the donors. An earlier analysis of 500 to 700 of the donors classified V segments as functional when productive rearrangements were above 56.7% and as segregating when the standard deviation between donors was above 5%. A statistical classification framework was built for diagnosing cytomegalovirus status from the catalog of TCR beta chain sequences. A later analysis assigned V and J genes by comparing TCR nucleotide sequences with IMGT/GENE-DB human TR gene sequences. The TCRdist pipeline was used in a later analysis to assign CDR3 sequences and most-parsimonious VDJ recombination scenarios. In a later analysis, each TCR beta chain was defined by its CDR3 amino acid sequence together with its V-gene family, and reads without a unique V-gene family were excluded. As a way to deal with suspected cross-contamination and a sequencing artifact, a later analysis dropped 592 nucleotide sequences that were highly shared and had low generation probability. For each public chain, a later analysis derived a clonal expansion index from normalized ranks of inferred template counts within each repertoire. In a later analysis, generation probabilities were computed with a VDJ recombination model fitted to out-of-frame rearrangements, and the resulting probabilities were checked against IGoR. A later analysis scored TCR-TCR, TCR-HLA and TCR-CMV co-occurrence with hypergeometric tests, applying a repertoire-size bias correction to TCR pairs. In a later analysis, false discovery rates were estimated by permuting HLA or CMV assignments 20 times. In a later analysis, co-occurring TCRs were grouped using DBSCAN, and TCRdist sequence similarity was added for clustering within HLA-allele-positive subsets. Repertoires with fewer than 30,000 or more than 120,000 public chains were left out of co-occurrence clustering, as were five repertoires with anomalous nucleotide sharing. The immuneACCESS repertoire file appears here via TCRdb, limited to in-frame rearrangements. These files lack a portion of the clones; in checked studies, under half of the deficit traces to unresolved V genes, and the cause of the others is not known. Clone size and V and J calls were adopted from that table, with D and trimming inferred from the DNA. The sample table holds about 150,000 clones, of which 70% to 90% were seen once. Roughly 0.5% of the sample is held by the ten biggest clonotypes.

The chain is made from TRBV5-1 and TRBJ1-1; the D gene is unclear. This sequence was found in a woman aged 40 to 49 in good health and CMV-seronegative. Sample: PBMCs. The DNA sequence is as follows: TGTGCCAGCAGCTTGATAACCAGTTCGCCTTCTGAAGCTTTCTTT. It encodes CASSLITSSPSEAFF.